Reported below is one TCR beta chain. This record comes from a study of blood T cells in healthy people across ages. At the level of the study: Through template switching, about one barcoded beta molecule was captured per two T cells, as measured in model experiments.

The study recruited healthy Caucasian donors from Russia who were aged roughly 6 to 95. Per-sample PBMC isolation yielded at least 7 million cells. Trimming at V came to 2 bases and at J to 3 bases, leaving 15 bases not matched to a gene. Germline V gene lookup returns CDR1 MNHEY and CDR2 SVGAGI. The CDR3 contains 18 residues. Combining a sample-barcoded 5' primer with a J-beta primer mix, a second PCR ran for roughly 7 to 12 cycles. One entry per CDR3 protein results from TCRdb running MiXCR on the 5' RACE reads. The sample records about 640,000 distinct CDR3 sequences, about 53% being singletons. The receptor was isolated from a man aged 60-69 years in good health. The chain couples TRBV6-5 to TRBJ2-7; 8 bases align to TRBD1. Specimen: blood. CDR3 nucleotides: TGTGCCAGCAGTTACCAGCTAGGACAGGGAGCCAAGGTCTACGAGCAGTACTTC. Amino acid sequence: CASSYQLGQGAKVYEQYF.